This TCR beta chain was sequenced for a study of post-analysis software for immune sequencing data. About the study: Both relapsing-remitting and secondary progressive multiple sclerosis featured among the disease courses, as did progressive-relapsing multiple sclerosis. Study-wide results and limits: With TRBV5-6, TRBV5-1 and TRBV20-1 included, about 5 TRBV segments were more frequent in patients than in controls. Clustering by F measure revealed strong co-clustering among samples prepared together in one batch. Compared with controls, patients showed significantly lower normalized Chao1 diversity.

To note about this clonotype: Its antigen is not identified.

Unique molecular identifiers tagged the TCR beta cDNA libraries. Between 1 and 10 million T cells gave rise to hundreds of thousands of cDNA molecules. MiXCR, applied by TCRdb to the PCR reads, yields one record per CDR3 protein. The table has some 700,000 distinct CDR3 sequences, around 64% seen once; the top ten hold roughly 12%. Looked up from germline, CDR1 is SGHTA and CDR2 is FQGTGA. The CDR3 has 15 amino acids. V was pared by 0 bases and J by 4 bases, with 12 bases between. The receptor was derived from a girl aged 2 to 10 with multiple sclerosis. The source material was blood. The genes are TRBV7-3 and TRBJ1-1; possibly TRBD1 for D (5 bases). The CDR3, as DNA: TGTGCCAGCAGCTTAACGGGGGAGGCGGGCACTGAAGCTTTCTTT. Translation gives CASSLTGEAGTEAFF.